This T cell receptor (beta chain) was recorded in a study of T cell clones after liver transplantation. Study as a whole: HCV positivity affected three of eight recipients; the rest lacked autoimmune or viral indications. Overall study findings and caveats: Small, mixed patient groups and varying post-transplant times limit these conclusions.

As regards this clone: The antigen remains undetermined.

The germline V gene has CDR1 MNHNY and CDR2 SVGAGI (reference sequence). Trimming cost V 5 bases and J 4 bases, with 15 bases left between them. The CDR3 covers 15 residues. Profiled with immunoSEQ multiplex PCR; TCRdb holds only in-frame clones, not every one. This sample has 99,000 or so clones; roughly 80% occur once, and the top ten carry over 0.75%. This receptor was identified in a human donor who received a liver transplant. The chain combines TRBV6-6 with TRBJ1-3, with D hard to call. Sequences were derived from CD4+ T cells from blood, sampled before liver transplant. DNA of the CDR3: TGTGCCAGCAGTACGGTAGCAGCTCTGGGAAACACCATATATTTT. As protein: CASSTVAALGNTIYF.